This T cell receptor beta chain was captured by sequencing in a study of blood T cell repertoires in COVID-19 (dated by TCRdb to about 2020). Regarding the complete study: Collaborator samples came from the United States, Italy and Spain and covered acute and convalescent phases of COVID-19. The material from the prospective study consisted of cDNA or gDNA derived from T cells, B-cell-depleted T cells, or PBMCs. Deeply sampled blood TCRbeta repertoires from subjects exposed to, actively infected with, or recovered from COVID-19 were included in the dataset. The repertoires were released in a freely available public database intended as a resource for research on the immune response to SARS-CoV-2. The samples were drawn from two sources: the first 160 participants of the ongoing ImmuneRACE study, and over 950 subjects contributed by 6 global collaborators. Nearly every sample came with metadata listing a de-identified subject ID, COVID-19 status, age in years and sex. Where available, HLA class I and class II types were obtained from metadata supplied by the sample provider rather than from assay-based typing. Results and caveats for the whole study, not just this receptor: How much clinical and demographic metadata was included differed by source and by participant, and the metadata was provided uncurated.

Participants in the prospective study were enrolled through a virtual design, were aged roughly 18 to 100 years, and lived in 24 United States geographic areas. To assign participants to cohorts, the prospective study relied on clinical history that participants themselves reported in a screening survey and a study questionnaire. ImmuneRACE Cohort 3 recovered participants were defined by two consecutive negative NP/OP PCR tests, healthcare professional clearance, or symptom resolution. Mobile phlebotomists in the prospective study collected whole blood, serum and a nasopharyngeal or oropharyngeal swab from every participant. Prospective study participants could optionally give additional blood draws and questionnaires over an approximately 2-month period. Before DNA extraction, blood samples from the prospective study were shipped at room temperature or frozen. The germline V gene sets CDR1 to SQVTM and CDR2 to ANQGSEA. Relative to germline, V is 2 bases shorter and J is 9 bases shorter, with 20 bases between their ends. The CDR3 runs 15 amino acids, cysteine and phenylalanine included. Of all the DNA, just the CDR3 is kept, 45 bases in frame from base 1.

Points on this clone: This clone's antigen is unknown. Base quality data are lacking; no much larger clone is found one base away.

TCRbeta CDR3 regions were amplified from genomic DNA using the immunoSEQ Assay, a bias-controlled multiplex PCR. The paper's processing steps were these. The number of nucleated cells in each sample was estimated by amplification of reference gene primers within the assay. Sequence reads were collapsed and filtered to measure the absolute abundance of every unique TCRbeta CDR3 rearrangement. For each sample, productive Simpson clonality was calculated as the square root of Simpson's diversity index over productive rearrangements. The immuneACCESS repertoire file appears here via TCRdb, limited to in-frame rearrangements. These files lack a portion of the clones; in checked studies, under half of the deficit traces to unresolved V genes, and the cause of the others is not known. V and J calls and clone size are those listed in that table; D and trimming were worked out from the DNA. This sample has 150,000 to 250,000 clones in its table, and roughly nine tenths of those were observed once. The leading ten clones occupy about 2.2% of the sample.

The TCR originated in a woman between 25 and 40 years old who had recovered from COVID-19. The chain is assembled from TRBV29-1 and TRBJ2-1; no confident D gene assignment can be made. The sequencing sample was made of PBMCs or T cells enriched from blood (not recorded which). The DNA sequence is TGCAGCGTTGAACCCCCAGAGAGCCTGACTGGTGAGCAGTTCTTC. Its protein product is CSVEPPESLTGEQFF.